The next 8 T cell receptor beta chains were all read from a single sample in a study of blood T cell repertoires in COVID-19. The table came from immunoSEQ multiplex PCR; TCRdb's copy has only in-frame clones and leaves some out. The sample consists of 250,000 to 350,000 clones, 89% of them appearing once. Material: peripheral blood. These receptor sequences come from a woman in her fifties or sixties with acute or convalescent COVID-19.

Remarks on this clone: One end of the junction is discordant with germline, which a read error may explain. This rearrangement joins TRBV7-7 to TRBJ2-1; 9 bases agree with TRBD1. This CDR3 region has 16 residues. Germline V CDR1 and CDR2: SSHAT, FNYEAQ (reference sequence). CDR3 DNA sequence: TGTGCTAGCAGCTTAGGAACGGGACAGGGCTTCTATGAGCAGTTCTTC. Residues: CASSLGTGQGFYEQFF.

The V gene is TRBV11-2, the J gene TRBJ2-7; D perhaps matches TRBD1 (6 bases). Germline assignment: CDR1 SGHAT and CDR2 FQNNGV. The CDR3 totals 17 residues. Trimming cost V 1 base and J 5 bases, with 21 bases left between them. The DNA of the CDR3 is TGTGCCAGCAGCTTAGGCTTCAGGGGCGCTGCGATCGACGAGCAGTACTTC. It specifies CASSLGFRGAAIDEQYF.

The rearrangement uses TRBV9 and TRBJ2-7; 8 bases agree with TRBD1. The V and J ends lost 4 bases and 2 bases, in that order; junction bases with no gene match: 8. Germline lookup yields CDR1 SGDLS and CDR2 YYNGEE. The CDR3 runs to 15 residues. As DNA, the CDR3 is TGTGCCAGCAGCTTCGGACAGGGACGAACCTACGAGCAGTACTTC. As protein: CASSFGQGRTYEQYF.

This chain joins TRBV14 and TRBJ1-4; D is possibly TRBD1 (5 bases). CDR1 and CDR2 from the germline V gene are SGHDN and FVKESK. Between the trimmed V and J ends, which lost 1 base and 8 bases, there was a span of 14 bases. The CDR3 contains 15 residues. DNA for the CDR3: TGTGCCAGCAGCCAAGTAGGAATTTCAGGGGAAAAACTGTTTTTT. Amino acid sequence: CASSQVGISGEKLFF.

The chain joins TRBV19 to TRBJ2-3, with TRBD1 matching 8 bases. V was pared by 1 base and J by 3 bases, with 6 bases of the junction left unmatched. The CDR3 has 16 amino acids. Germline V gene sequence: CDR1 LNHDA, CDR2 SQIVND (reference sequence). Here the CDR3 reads CASSIGSGQGTDTQYF. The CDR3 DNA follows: TGTGCCAGTAGTATAGGCTCCGGACAGGGTACAGATACGCAGTATTTT.

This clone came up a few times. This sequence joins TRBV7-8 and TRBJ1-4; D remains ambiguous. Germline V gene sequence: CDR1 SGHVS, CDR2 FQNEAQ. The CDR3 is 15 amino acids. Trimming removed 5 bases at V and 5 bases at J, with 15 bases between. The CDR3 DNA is TGTGCCAGCAGCCACAGACGGAAACAAAATGAAAAACTGTTTTTT. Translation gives CASSHRRKQNEKLFF.

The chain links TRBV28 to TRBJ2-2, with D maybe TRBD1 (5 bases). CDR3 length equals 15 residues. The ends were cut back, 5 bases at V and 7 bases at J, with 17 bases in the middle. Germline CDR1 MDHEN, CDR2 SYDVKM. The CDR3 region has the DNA TGTGCCAGCAGTCTCCCGCGACAGTATAACGGGGAGCTGTTTTTT. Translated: CASSLPRQYNGELFF.

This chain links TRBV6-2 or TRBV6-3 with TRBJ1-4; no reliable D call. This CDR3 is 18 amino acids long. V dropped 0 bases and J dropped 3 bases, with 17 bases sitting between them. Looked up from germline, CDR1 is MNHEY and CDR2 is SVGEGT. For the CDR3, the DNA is TGTGCCAGCAGTTACTCGTCGTTCCGAGTAGAGCCTAATGAAAAACTGTTTTTT. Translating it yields CASSYSSFRVEPNEKLFF.